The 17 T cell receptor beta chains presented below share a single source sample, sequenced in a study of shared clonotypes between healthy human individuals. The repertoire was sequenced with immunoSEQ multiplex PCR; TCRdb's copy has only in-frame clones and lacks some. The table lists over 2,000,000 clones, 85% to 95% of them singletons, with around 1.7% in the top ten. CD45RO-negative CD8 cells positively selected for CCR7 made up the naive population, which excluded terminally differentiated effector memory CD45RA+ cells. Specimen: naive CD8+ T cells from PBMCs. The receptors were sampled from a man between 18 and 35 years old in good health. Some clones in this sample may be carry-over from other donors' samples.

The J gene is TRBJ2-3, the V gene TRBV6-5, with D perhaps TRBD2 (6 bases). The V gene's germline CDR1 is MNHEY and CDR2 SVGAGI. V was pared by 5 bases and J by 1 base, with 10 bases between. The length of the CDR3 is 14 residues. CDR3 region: CASSPGTGTDTQYF. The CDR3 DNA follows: TGTGCCAGCAGTCCCGGGACTGGCACAGATACGCAGTATTTT.

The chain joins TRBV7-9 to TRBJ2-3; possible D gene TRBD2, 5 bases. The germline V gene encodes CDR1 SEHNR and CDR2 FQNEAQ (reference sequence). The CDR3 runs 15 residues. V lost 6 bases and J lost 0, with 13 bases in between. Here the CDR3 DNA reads TGTGCCAGCAGTCCCCGGACTCGAAGCACAGATACGCAGTATTTT. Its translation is CASSPRTRSTDTQYF.

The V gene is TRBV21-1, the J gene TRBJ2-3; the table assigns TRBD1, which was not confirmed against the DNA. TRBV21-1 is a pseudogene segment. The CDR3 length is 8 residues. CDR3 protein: CGQDTQYF. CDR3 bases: TGTGGACAGGATACGCAGTATTTT.

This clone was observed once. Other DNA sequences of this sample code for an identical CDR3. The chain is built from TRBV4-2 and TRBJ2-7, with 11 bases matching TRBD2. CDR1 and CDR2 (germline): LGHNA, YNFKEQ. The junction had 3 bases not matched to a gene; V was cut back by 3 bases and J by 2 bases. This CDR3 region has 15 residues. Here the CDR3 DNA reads TGTGCCAGCAGCCAGGAGACTAGCGGGGCCTACGAGCAGTACTTC. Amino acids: CASSQETSGAYEQYF.

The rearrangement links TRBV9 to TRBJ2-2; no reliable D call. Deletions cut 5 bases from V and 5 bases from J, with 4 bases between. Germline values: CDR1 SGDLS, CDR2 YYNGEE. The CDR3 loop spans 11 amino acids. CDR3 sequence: CASRSTGELFF. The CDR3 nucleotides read TGTGCCAGCAGATCGACCGGGGAGCTGTTTTTT.

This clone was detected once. Here the CDR3 DNA reads TGTGCCAGCAGCTTGGAGGACAGGGGGCTGTACGAGCAGTACTTC. It codes for CASSLEDRGLYEQYF. The chain is built from TRBV5-4 and TRBJ2-7; TRBD1 matches 11 bases. CDR1 and CDR2 (germline): SGHNT, YYREEE (reference sequence). The V and J ends lost 0 bases and 4 bases, in that order; junction bases with no gene match: 3. This CDR3 has 15 amino acids.

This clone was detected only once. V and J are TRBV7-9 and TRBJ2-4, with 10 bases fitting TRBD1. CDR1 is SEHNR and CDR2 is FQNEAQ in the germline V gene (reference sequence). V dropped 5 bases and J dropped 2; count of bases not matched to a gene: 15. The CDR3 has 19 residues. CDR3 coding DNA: TGTGCCAGCAGCGGAACCGGGACAGGGGATTTTGTTCCCAAAAACATTCAGTACTTC. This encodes CASSGTGTGDFVPKNIQYF. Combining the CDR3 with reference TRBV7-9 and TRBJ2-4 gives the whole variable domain DTGVSQNPRHKITKRGQNVTFRCDPISEHNRLYWYRQTLGQGPEFLTYFQNEAQLEKSRLLSDRFSAERPKGSFSTLEIQRTEQGDSAMYLCASSGTGTGDFVPKNIQYFGAGTRLSVL.

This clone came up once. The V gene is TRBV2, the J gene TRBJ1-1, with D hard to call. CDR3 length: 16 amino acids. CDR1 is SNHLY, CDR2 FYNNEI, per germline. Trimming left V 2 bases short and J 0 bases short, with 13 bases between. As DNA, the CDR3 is TGTGCCAGCAGTGAAAGAGGGCCGATGGTGAACACTGAAGCTTTCTTT. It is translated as CASSERGPMVNTEAFF.

The CDR3 DNA sequence: TGTGCCAGCAGCTTACTTTTAGCGGCAGGACCTAGCACAGATACGCAGTATTTT. As protein: CASSLLLAAGPSTDTQYF. The chain links TRBV7-9 to TRBJ2-3; D may be TRBD2 (6 bases). The CDR3 is 18 amino acids. Germline values: CDR1 SEHNR, CDR2 FQNEAQ (reference sequence). Trimming shortened V by 2 bases and J by 0 bases, and 18 bases separated the two germline ends.

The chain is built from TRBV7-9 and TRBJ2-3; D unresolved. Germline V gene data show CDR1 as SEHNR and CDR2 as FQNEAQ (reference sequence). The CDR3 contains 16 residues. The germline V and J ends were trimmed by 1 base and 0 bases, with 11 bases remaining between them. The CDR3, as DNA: TGTGCCAGCAGCTTAGGTGCCAGCCCTAGCACAGATACGCAGTATTTT. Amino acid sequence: CASSLGASPSTDTQYF.

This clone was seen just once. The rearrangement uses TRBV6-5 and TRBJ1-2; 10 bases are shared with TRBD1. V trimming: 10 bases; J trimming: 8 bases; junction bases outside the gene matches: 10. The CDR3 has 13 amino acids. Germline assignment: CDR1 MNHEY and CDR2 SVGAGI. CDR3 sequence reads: CATAGTGALGYTF. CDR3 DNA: TGTGCCACTGCCGGGACAGGGGCCCTAGGCTACACCTTC.

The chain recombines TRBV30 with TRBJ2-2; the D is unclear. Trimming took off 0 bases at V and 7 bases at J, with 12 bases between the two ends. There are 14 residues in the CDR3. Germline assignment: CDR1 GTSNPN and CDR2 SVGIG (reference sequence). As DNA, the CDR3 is TGTGCCTGGAGTGTACGGCCATCCAACGGGGAGCTGTTTTTT. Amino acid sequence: CAWSVRPSNGELFF.

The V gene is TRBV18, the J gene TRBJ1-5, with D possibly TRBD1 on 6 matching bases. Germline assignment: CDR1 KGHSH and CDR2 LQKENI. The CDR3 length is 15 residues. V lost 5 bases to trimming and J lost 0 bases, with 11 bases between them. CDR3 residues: CASSSDRISNQPQHF. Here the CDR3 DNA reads TGTGCCAGCTCATCGGACAGAATTAGCAATCAGCCCCAGCATTTT. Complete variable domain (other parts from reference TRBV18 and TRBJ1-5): NAGVMQNPRHLVRRRGQEARLRCSPMKGHSHVYWYRQLPEEGLKFMVYLQKENIIDESGMPKERFSAEFPKEGPSILRIQQVVRGDSAAYFCASSSDRISNQPQHFGDGTRLSIL.

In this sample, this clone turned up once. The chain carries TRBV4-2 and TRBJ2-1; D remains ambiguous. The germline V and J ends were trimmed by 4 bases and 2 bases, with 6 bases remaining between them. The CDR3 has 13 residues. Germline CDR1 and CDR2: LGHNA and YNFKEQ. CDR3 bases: TGTGCCAGCAGCCTTTTGGCCTACAATGAGCAGTTCTTC. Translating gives CASSLLAYNEQFF.

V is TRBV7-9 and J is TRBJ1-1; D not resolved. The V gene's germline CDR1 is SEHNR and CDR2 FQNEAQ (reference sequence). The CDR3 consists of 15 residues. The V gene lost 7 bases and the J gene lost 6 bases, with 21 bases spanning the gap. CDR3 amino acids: CASIQYSADPPEAFF. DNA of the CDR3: TGTGCCAGCATCCAGTACTCGGCCGACCCTCCTGAAGCTTTCTTT.

The chain's CDR3 is CASTGQGFHEQYF. In DNA, the CDR3 is TGTGCCAGCACTGGACAGGGTTTCCACGAGCAGTACTTC. The chain links TRBV28 to TRBJ2-7; 8 nucleotides match TRBD1. The ends lost 7 bases at V and 5 bases at J; junction bases unmatched: 7. This CDR3 comprises 13 residues. Germline loops: CDR1 MDHEN, CDR2 SYDVKM.

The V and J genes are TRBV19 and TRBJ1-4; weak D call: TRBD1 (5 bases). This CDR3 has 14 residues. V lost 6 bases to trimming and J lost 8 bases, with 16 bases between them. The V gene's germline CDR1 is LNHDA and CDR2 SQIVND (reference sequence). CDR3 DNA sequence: TGTGCCAGTAGGGACTGGGGGGTAGGAGAAAAACTGTTTTTT. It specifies CASRDWGVGEKLFF. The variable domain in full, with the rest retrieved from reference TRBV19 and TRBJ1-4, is DGGITQSPKYLFRKEGQNVTLSCEQNLNHDAMYWYRQDPGQGLRLIYYSQIVNDFQKGDIAEGYSVSREKKESFPLTVTSAQKNPTAFYLCASRDWGVGEKLFFGSGTQLSVL.